The rows below give T cell receptor beta chains drawn from one sample of a study of T cells in Graves' hyperthyroidism and ophthalmopathy. Each CDR3 protein gets one entry after TCRdb re-called the multiplex PCR reads with MiXCR. The table records hundreds of thousands of distinct CDR3 sequences, approximately 15% of them present only once. Specimen: blood. These receptors were collected from a young woman with Graves' hyperthyroidism. CDR3s include the opening cysteine and the closing phenylalanine or tryptophan. Each record gives: J gene, V gene, D gene, clone size, CDR3 DNA, CDR3 protein. A D gene is named only where the DNA matches it firmly. Size is stated for part of the rows, as once, few or many counts, or as a class when the clone is expanded.

j_gene: TRBJ1-2; v_gene: TRBV12-3/TRBV12-4; d_gene: TRBD1; abundance: many; CDR3nt: TGTGCCAGCAGTCTAGGACAGGGGACCTATGGCTACACCTTC; CDR3aa: CASSLGQGTYGYTF
j_gene: TRBJ1-1; v_gene: TRBV2; d_gene: TRBD1; abundance: many; CDR3nt: TGTGCCAAGGCCCGACAGGGCGGGAACACTGAAGCTTTCTTT; CDR3aa: CAKARQGGNTEAFF
j_gene: TRBJ1-1; v_gene: TRBV28; d_gene: TRBD1; abundance: few; CDR3nt: TGTGCCAGCAGTTTACCACAGGGGGGGAGTGAAGCTTTCTTT; CDR3aa: CASSLPQGGSEAFF
j_gene: TRBJ1-5; v_gene: TRBV28; d_gene: TRBD1; abundance: many; CDR3nt: TGTGCCAGCAGTTCTCCGACAGGGGGGATGAATCAGCCCCAGCATTTT; CDR3aa: CASSSPTGGMNQPQHF
j_gene: TRBJ2-2; v_gene: TRBV7-8; d_gene: -; abundance: -; CDR3nt: TGTGCCAGCAGCTCCCGGGACAAGAACACCGGAGAGCTGTTTTTT; CDR3aa: CASSSRDKNTGELFF
j_gene: TRBJ2-1; v_gene: TRBV11-3; d_gene: TRBD2; abundance: -; CDR3nt: TGTGCCTGCAGCCCGGACCTAGCGGGTAACAATGAGCAGTTCTTC; CDR3aa: CACSPDLAGNNEQFF
j_gene: TRBJ1-3; v_gene: TRBV12-3/TRBV12-4; d_gene: -; abundance: many; CDR3nt: TGTGCCAGCAGTTTAAGGTCCACCTTTAGCTCTGGAAACACCATATATTTT; CDR3aa: CASSLRSTFSSGNTIYF
j_gene: TRBJ1-6; v_gene: TRBV24-1; d_gene: -; abundance: -; CDR3nt: TGTGCCACCAAACAGGGTAGAGGAAATTCACCCCTCCACTTT; CDR3aa: CATKQGRGNSPLHF
j_gene: TRBJ2-5; v_gene: TRBV4-3; d_gene: TRBD2; abundance: few; CDR3nt: TGCGCCAGCAGCCAAGTTAGCGGGGGACTACAAGAGACCCAGTACTTC; CDR3aa: CASSQVSGGLQETQYF
j_gene: TRBJ2-3; v_gene: TRBV10-2; d_gene: TRBD2; abundance: few; CDR3nt: TGCGCCAGCAGGGACTTAGTGGGAGGGCCCGGGCAGTATTTT; CDR3aa: CASRDLVGGPGQYF
j_gene: TRBJ2-2; v_gene: TRBV10-3; d_gene: -; abundance: -; CDR3nt: TGTGCCACAAGGACGGAGAACACCGGGGAGCTGTTTTTT; CDR3aa: CATRTENTGELFF
j_gene: TRBJ1-2; v_gene: TRBV18; d_gene: -; abundance: few; CDR3nt: TGTGCCAGCTCGCACAGACAGGAACAACCTATCTATGGCTACACCTTC; CDR3aa: CASSHRQEQPIYGYTF
j_gene: TRBJ1-4; v_gene: TRBV28; d_gene: -; abundance: many; CDR3nt: TGTGCCACCGATATTGAGGGGCGCGCTGAAAAACTGTTTTTT; CDR3aa: CATDIEGRAEKLFF
j_gene: TRBJ2-5; v_gene: TRBV20-1; d_gene: -; abundance: many; CDR3nt: TGCAGTGCTAGAGATCAGGGGGGGCCCATGTTGGAGACCCAGTACTTC; CDR3aa: CSARDQGGPMLETQYF
j_gene: TRBJ1-5; v_gene: TRBV29-1; d_gene: -; abundance: -; CDR3nt: TGCAGCGTTGGAGAAAACTTCAATCAGCCCCAGCATTTT; CDR3aa: CSVGENFNQPQHF
j_gene: TRBJ2-1; v_gene: TRBV6-1; d_gene: TRBD2; abundance: few; CDR3nt: TGTGCCAGCAGTCCAGCGGGAGGGGTCTACAATGAGCAGTTCTTC; CDR3aa: CASSPAGGVYNEQFF
j_gene: TRBJ2-2; v_gene: TRBV3-1; d_gene: -; abundance: -; CDR3nt: TGTGCCAGCAGCCCCCTAGCGAACACCGGGGAGCTGTTTTTT; CDR3aa: CASSPLANTGELFF
j_gene: TRBJ2-1; v_gene: TRBV7-9; d_gene: -; abundance: -; CDR3nt: TGTGCCAGCAGCTTCCATTGGGGCGGGGTCATACAGAGCTCCTACAATGAGCAGTTCTTC; CDR3aa: CASSFHWGGVIQSSYNEQFF
j_gene: TRBJ2-7; v_gene: TRBV27; d_gene: -; abundance: many; CDR3nt: TGTGCCAGCAATACAGGGTCTGGGGGACGCTACGAGCAGTACTTC; CDR3aa: CASNTGSGGRYEQYF
j_gene: TRBJ1-1; v_gene: TRBV27; d_gene: -; abundance: few; CDR3nt: TGTGCCAGCAGTCTAGAGACCCCGCGGGACACTGAAGCTTTCTTT; CDR3aa: CASSLETPRDTEAFF
j_gene: TRBJ1-1; v_gene: TRBV12-3/TRBV12-4; d_gene: -; abundance: many; CDR3nt: TGTGCCAGCAGCGTCGGCCGGGCTGAAGCTTTCTTT; CDR3aa: CASSVGRAEAFF
j_gene: TRBJ2-1; v_gene: TRBV5-6; d_gene: -; abundance: many; CDR3nt: TGTGCCAGCAGCCTTGGTGTGGGACGTGAGCAGTTCTTC; CDR3aa: CASSLGVGREQFF
j_gene: TRBJ2-4; v_gene: TRBV19; d_gene: TRBD2; abundance: few; CDR3nt: TGTGCCAGTAGTTCCCCACTAGCGGGGGGTCTAGACATTCAGTACTTC; CDR3aa: CASSSPLAGGLDIQYF
j_gene: TRBJ2-1; v_gene: TRBV7-9; d_gene: TRBD1; abundance: -; CDR3nt: TGTGCCAGCACCGTGCCAGGACAGGGGGCGGTTGATAGGGAGCAGTTCTTC; CDR3aa: CASTVPGQGAVDREQFF
j_gene: TRBJ1-4; v_gene: TRBV2; d_gene: -; abundance: -; CDR3nt: TGTACCAGCAGCGTAAGCCCTGCAACTAATGAAAAACTGTTTTTT; CDR3aa: CTSSVSPATNEKLFF
j_gene: TRBJ2-7; v_gene: TRBV29-1; d_gene: -; abundance: few; CDR3nt: TGCAGCGTTGCGGGCAACTCCTACGAGCAGTACTTC; CDR3aa: CSVAGNSYEQYF
j_gene: TRBJ1-5; v_gene: TRBV2; d_gene: -; abundance: many; CDR3nt: TGTGCCAGCAGTGCTTCTCAGGCCAGGATTCAGCCCCAGCATTTT; CDR3aa: CASSASQARIQPQHF
j_gene: TRBJ1-6; v_gene: TRBV9; d_gene: TRBD1; abundance: few; CDR3nt: TGTGCCAGCAGCGTAGGGACAGGGAATTCACCCCTCCACTTT; CDR3aa: CASSVGTGNSPLHF
j_gene: TRBJ2-2; v_gene: TRBV3-1; d_gene: -; abundance: -; CDR3nt: TGTGCCAGCAGCCAAGATATAGCTAGCTGGTACACCGGGGAGCTGTTTTTT; CDR3aa: CASSQDIASWYTGELFF
j_gene: TRBJ2-7; v_gene: TRBV6-1; d_gene: TRBD1; abundance: -; CDR3nt: TGTGCCAGCAGCCTACAGGGGTCACGAACCTACGAGCAGTACTTC; CDR3aa: CASSLQGSRTYEQYF
j_gene: TRBJ2-1; v_gene: TRBV5-4; d_gene: TRBD1; abundance: many; CDR3nt: TGTGCCAGCAGCGGCCGGGACAGATACTACAATGAGCAGTTCTTC; CDR3aa: CASSGRDRYYNEQFF
j_gene: TRBJ2-5; v_gene: TRBV2; d_gene: TRBD2; abundance: many; CDR3nt: TGTGCCAGCAGTGACCGACTAGCGTCTCAAGAGACCCAGTACTTC; CDR3aa: CASSDRLASQETQYF
j_gene: TRBJ2-7; v_gene: TRBV2; d_gene: -; abundance: many; CDR3nt: TGTGCCAGCAGTGCCATCCGACAGGTCGACCACTACGAGCAGTACTTC; CDR3aa: CASSAIRQVDHYEQYF
j_gene: TRBJ2-1; v_gene: TRBV20-1; d_gene: TRBD2; abundance: -; CDR3nt: TGCAGTGCTAGGGACCTGGGACTAGTGAATGAGCAGTTCTTC; CDR3aa: CSARDLGLVNEQFF
j_gene: TRBJ1-4; v_gene: TRBV7-9; d_gene: TRBD1; abundance: -; CDR3nt: TGTGCCAGCAGCTTAGCGGGACAGGGAGCAACTAATGAAAAACTGTTTTTT; CDR3aa: CASSLAGQGATNEKLFF
j_gene: TRBJ2-2; v_gene: TRBV11-2; d_gene: TRBD2; abundance: few; CDR3nt: TGTGCCAGCAGCTTAGTGGGGGGGAGCGGGGAGCTGTTTTTT; CDR3aa: CASSLVGGSGELFF
j_gene: TRBJ1-2; v_gene: TRBV11-2; d_gene: -; abundance: few; CDR3nt: TGTGCCAGCAGCCCAAACAAGGGAAACTATGGCTACACCTTC; CDR3aa: CASSPNKGNYGYTF
j_gene: TRBJ2-7; v_gene: TRBV10-3; d_gene: TRBD2; abundance: few; CDR3nt: TGTGCCATCAGTGAGTCCCCGGGAGGGCCCCTCTACGAGCAGTACTTC; CDR3aa: CAISESPGGPLYEQYF
j_gene: TRBJ1-1; v_gene: TRBV5-1; d_gene: TRBD1; abundance: many; CDR3nt: TGCGCCAGCAGCTTTCAGGGGGACGCTGAAGCTTTCTTT; CDR3aa: CASSFQGDAEAFF
j_gene: TRBJ1-5; v_gene: TRBV30; d_gene: -; abundance: many; CDR3nt: TGTGCCTGGAGACTGGGGTCTGGCAATCAGCCCCAGCATTTT; CDR3aa: CAWRLGSGNQPQHF
j_gene: TRBJ2-3; v_gene: TRBV12-3/TRBV12-4; d_gene: -; abundance: many; CDR3nt: TGTGCCAGCACCAGTCCGGGGGACAGCACAGATACGCAGTATTTT; CDR3aa: CASTSPGDSTDTQYF
j_gene: TRBJ2-5; v_gene: TRBV18; d_gene: -; abundance: -; CDR3nt: TGTGCCAGCTCACCACTAAAAGCGGCCGCGGAGACCCAGTACTTC; CDR3aa: CASSPLKAAAETQYF
j_gene: TRBJ2-2; v_gene: TRBV27; d_gene: -; abundance: few; CDR3nt: TGTGCCAGCAGTTTATCGAGACAGAACACCGGGGAGCTGTTTTTT; CDR3aa: CASSLSRQNTGELFF
j_gene: TRBJ2-7; v_gene: TRBV6-4; d_gene: TRBD1; abundance: many; CDR3nt: TGTGCCAGCAGTGATTGGGGACAGACCAACTACGAGCAGTACTTC; CDR3aa: CASSDWGQTNYEQYF
j_gene: TRBJ1-5; v_gene: TRBV2; d_gene: -; abundance: many; CDR3nt: TGTGCCAGCAGTGAGGGGGGATTTCAGCCCCAGCATTTT; CDR3aa: CASSEGGFQPQHF
j_gene: TRBJ2-1; v_gene: TRBV7-9; d_gene: TRBD2; abundance: -; CDR3nt: TGTGCCAGCAGCCTAGGGACTAGCCTCCTCTTC; CDR3aa: CASSLGTSLLF
j_gene: TRBJ2-5; v_gene: TRBV18; d_gene: TRBD1; abundance: many; CDR3nt: TGTGCCAGCTCACCAGGTGCGGACAGGTCTCAAGAGACCCAGTACTTC; CDR3aa: CASSPGADRSQETQYF
j_gene: TRBJ2-2; v_gene: TRBV28; d_gene: -; abundance: many; CDR3nt: TGTGCCAGCAAATTACAGAACACCGGGGAGCTGTTTTTT; CDR3aa: CASKLQNTGELFF
j_gene: TRBJ1-2; v_gene: TRBV5-8; d_gene: -; abundance: few; CDR3nt: TGTGCCAGCAGCCACTCCGGGACTGTGAACTATGGCTACACCTTC; CDR3aa: CASSHSGTVNYGYTF
j_gene: TRBJ2-7; v_gene: TRBV20-1; d_gene: TRBD1; abundance: many; CDR3nt: TGCAGTGCTAGACTTAAACCGGGACAGGGGCGCAAGGAGCAGTACTTC; CDR3aa: CSARLKPGQGRKEQYF
j_gene: TRBJ2-7; v_gene: TRBV7-9; d_gene: TRBD1; abundance: many; CDR3nt: TGTGCCAGCAGCACCGACAGGGATCGCTACGAGCAGTACTTC; CDR3aa: CASSTDRDRYEQYF